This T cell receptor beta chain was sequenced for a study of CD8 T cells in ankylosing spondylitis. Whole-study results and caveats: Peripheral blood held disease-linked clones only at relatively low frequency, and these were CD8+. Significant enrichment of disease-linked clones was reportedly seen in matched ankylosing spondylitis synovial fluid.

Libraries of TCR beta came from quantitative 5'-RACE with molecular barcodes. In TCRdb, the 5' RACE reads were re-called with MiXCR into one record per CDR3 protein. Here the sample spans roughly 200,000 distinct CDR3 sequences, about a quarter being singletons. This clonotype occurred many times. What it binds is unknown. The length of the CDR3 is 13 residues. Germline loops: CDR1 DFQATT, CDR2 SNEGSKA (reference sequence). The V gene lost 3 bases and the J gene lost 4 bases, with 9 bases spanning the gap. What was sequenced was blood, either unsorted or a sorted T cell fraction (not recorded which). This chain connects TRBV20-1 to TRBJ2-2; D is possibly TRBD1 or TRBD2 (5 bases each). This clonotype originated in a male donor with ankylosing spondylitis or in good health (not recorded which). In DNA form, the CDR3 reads TGCAGTGCTAGCCCAGGGACCACCGGGGAGCTGTTTTTT. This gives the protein CSASPGTTGELFF.